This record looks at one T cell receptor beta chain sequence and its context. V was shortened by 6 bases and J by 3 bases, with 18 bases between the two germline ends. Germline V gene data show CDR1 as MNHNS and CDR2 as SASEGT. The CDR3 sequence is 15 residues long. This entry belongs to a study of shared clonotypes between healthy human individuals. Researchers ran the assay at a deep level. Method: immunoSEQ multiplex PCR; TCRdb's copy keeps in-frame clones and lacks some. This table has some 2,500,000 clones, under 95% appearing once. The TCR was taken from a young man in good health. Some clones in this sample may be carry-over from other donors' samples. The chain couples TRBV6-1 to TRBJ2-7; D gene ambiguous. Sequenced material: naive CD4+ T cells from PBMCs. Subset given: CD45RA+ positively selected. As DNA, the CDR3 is TGTGCCAGCAGCGTAGGACCGAATAGGTACTACGAGCAGTACTTC. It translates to CASSVGPNRYYEQYF.